A selection of T cell receptor beta chains follows, all from one sample in a study of T cell repertoires in cytomegalovirus infection. TCRdb re-derived calls from the reads in MiXCR, one entry per CDR3 protein. The sample holds 150,000 to 200,000 distinct CDR3 sequences, approximately 14% seen once. What was sequenced was PBMCs. These receptors came from a human donor in good health (CMV status not recorded). Some clones in this sample may be carry-over from other donors' samples. Both conserved end residues are part of each CDR3. D genes are given only for firm matches. Clone size appears in some rows only: once, few, many, or a class for an expanded clone.

TRBJ2-1 | few | NA | TRBV10-3 | TGTGCCATCAATCGGGACGGTTCCCTCAATGAGCAGTTCTTC | CAINRDGSLNEQFF
TRBJ1-2 | NA | NA | TRBV2 | TGTGCCAGCAGCCCCGGGACTTCAAAAAACGGCTACACCTTC | CASSPGTSKNGYTF
TRBJ2-1 | many | TRBD1 | TRBV6-4 | TGTGCCACCATGGGACAGCTCAATGAGCAGTTCTTC | CATMGQLNEQFF
TRBJ1-4 | few | NA | TRBV6-1 | TGTGCCAGCAGTGGAGCCGGACAGTCAACTAATGAAAAACTGTTTTTT | CASSGAGQSTNEKLFF
TRBJ2-2 | many | NA | TRBV11-3 | TGTGCCAGCATAAACGGGACGGATCCCACCGGGGAGCTGTTTTTT | CASINGTDPTGELFF
TRBJ2-3 | many | NA | TRBV12-3/TRBV12-4 | TGTGCCAGCAGCCTTCTCCCAGATACGCAGTATTTT | CASSLLPDTQYF
TRBJ1-1 | few | NA | TRBV4-1 | TGCGCCAGCAGCCAACCCGCCGGGGGACCTGAAGCTTTCTTT | CASSQPAGGPEAFF
TRBJ1-6 | few | NA | TRBV7-9 | TGTGCCAGCTCCGGTAATTCACCCCTCCACTTT | CASSGNSPLHF
TRBJ1-2 | NA | TRBD1 | TRBV7-8 | TGTGCCAGCAGCTTAGGGAGACAGGGAATCTCGGTCTATGGCTACACCTTC | CASSLGRQGISVYGYTF
TRBJ1-2 | few | TRBD1 | TRBV29-1 | TGCAGCGTCCCCAGGGGGTTTGGCTACACCTTC | CSVPRGFGYTF
TRBJ2-2 | NA | NA | TRBV20-1 | TGCAGTGCTAGAGAGGGGAGGCAGAACACCGGGGAGCTGTTTTTT | CSAREGRQNTGELFF
TRBJ2-7 | few | NA | TRBV29-1 | TGCAGCGTTAGCGGTAGCTCCTACGAGCAGTACTTC | CSVSGSSYEQYF
TRBJ1-5 | many | NA | TRBV7-8 | TGTGCCAGCAGCCCCTTGGGGTTCAATCAGCCCCAGCATTTT | CASSPLGFNQPQHF
TRBJ1-1 | few | NA | TRBV6-2/TRBV6-3 | TGTGCCAGCAGTGACTTTAGTCGACACTCGAACACTGAAGCTTTCTTT | CASSDFSRHSNTEAFF
TRBJ1-1 | many | NA | TRBV7-9 | TGTGCCAGCAGCTTATTCGGCGGTTTTGAAGCTTTCTTT | CASSLFGGFEAFF
TRBJ2-3 | few | NA | TRBV12-3/TRBV12-4 | TGTGCCAGCAGCCCTTCGGAGACCACGTATACGCAGTATTTT | CASSPSETTYTQYF
TRBJ1-1 | few | NA | TRBV28 | TGTGCCAGCAAGGAGGGGACCCCCCGGGCTTTCTTT | CASKEGTPRAFF
TRBJ2-7 | few | NA | TRBV6-2/TRBV6-3 | TGTGCCAGCTCCGAGGGACTCGGAAACGAGCAGTACTTC | CASSEGLGNEQYF
TRBJ1-6 | few | TRBD1 | TRBV5-6 | TGTGCCAGCAGCTTGATGGCAGGGGGGAATTCACCCCTCCACTTT | CASSLMAGGNSPLHF
TRBJ2-5 | many | NA | TRBV14 | TGTGCCAGCAGCCACCCTCGCGGGGTAATTCAAGAGACCCAGTACTTC | CASSHPRGVIQETQYF
TRBJ2-2 | many | NA | TRBV7-2 | TGTGCCAGCATCCTTGACAGAGCTGCGAACACCGGGGAGCTGTTTTTT | CASILDRAANTGELFF
TRBJ2-7 | many | NA | TRBV7-2 | TGTGCCAGCAGCTCGAGGTCGTCGGACAGCCACGAGCAGTACTTC | CASSSRSSDSHEQYF
TRBJ2-3 | NA | TRBD2 | TRBV28 | TGTGCCAGCAGTTGGGGACTAGCGTGGAGGGAGGCAGATACGCAGTATTTT | CASSWGLAWREADTQYF
TRBJ2-5 | few | TRBD1 | TRBV28 | TGTGCCAGCAGTTCATTGACAGGGGGCAGAGAGACCCAGTACTTC | CASSSLTGGRETQYF
TRBJ2-1 | NA | NA | TRBV12-3/TRBV12-4 | TGTGCCAGCAGTGTGGCCGATGAGCAGTTCTTC | CASSVADEQFF
TRBJ2-7 | NA | NA | TRBV28 | TGTGCCAGCAGTTTAGAGGCGATAGCCTACGAGCAGTACTTC | CASSLEAIAYEQYF
TRBJ1-1 | NA | NA | TRBV18 | TGTGCCAGCTCGGGGGCGCTCGGCATGAACACTGAAGCTTTCTTT | CASSGALGMNTEAFF
TRBJ2-6 | many | NA | TRBV28 | TGTGCCAGCAGTCCGGACAGTTACTCCAACGTCCTGACTTTC | CASSPDSYSNVLTF
TRBJ2-3 | many | NA | TRBV28 | TGTGCCAGCGTATCTTATTCCGATACGCAGTATTTT | CASVSYSDTQYF
TRBJ2-1 | NA | NA | TRBV10-3 | TGTGCCACCCGGGTCCTAGGAGCCAATGAGCAGTTCTTC | CATRVLGANEQFF
TRBJ2-7 | few | NA | TRBV3-1 | TGTGCCAGCAGCCCCGACCGCGGACTACCCGATAAGGTGTACTTC | CASSPDRGLPDKVYF
TRBJ1-6 | many | TRBD1 | TRBV12-3/TRBV12-4 | TGTGCCAGCAGTTCCCCGACAGGGGGCAATTCACCCCTCCACTTT | CASSSPTGGNSPLHF
TRBJ1-6 | many | NA | TRBV7-2 | TGTGCCAGCAGCTTAGGACAGGTTGGGGCACCCCTCCACTTT | CASSLGQVGAPLHF
TRBJ2-5 | few | TRBD1 | TRBV4-1 | TGCGCCAGCAGCCTCCTACCGGGACAGGTCCCCATGGAGACCCAGTACTTC | CASSLLPGQVPMETQYF
TRBJ1-1 | many | NA | TRBV7-9 | TGTGCCAGCAGCTTAGCGCGAACGTCGAGCAGGGGTTACACTGAAGCTTTCTTT | CASSLARTSSRGYTEAFF
TRBJ1-1 | NA | NA | TRBV6-2/TRBV6-3 | TGTGCCAGCAGTTACCGCCGGAGGATGAACACTGAAGCTTTCTTT | CASSYRRRMNTEAFF
TRBJ2-1 | few | TRBD2 | TRBV5-1 | TGCGCCAGCAGCTTGGTGGGGACTAGCGTCTTCAATGAGCAGTTCTTC | CASSLVGTSVFNEQFF
TRBJ2-7 | many | NA | TRBV7-9 | TGTGCCAGCAGCTCCCGGACTGGAACTCCCTACGAGCAGTACTTC | CASSSRTGTPYEQYF
TRBJ1-6 | few | TRBD1 | TRBV28 | TGTGCCAGCAGTCCCAGACAGGGATTACGATCACCCCTCCACTTT | CASSPRQGLRSPLHF
TRBJ2-2 | few | NA | TRBV19 | TGTGCCAGTAGTCGGGCAGGCGGGGAGCTGTTTTTT | CASSRAGGELFF
TRBJ2-5 | NA | TRBD2 | TRBV28 | TGTGCCAGCAGACGACTAGGGACTAGCGGGAGACTGGAGACCCAGTACTTC | CASRRLGTSGRLETQYF
TRBJ1-1 | few | NA | TRBV3-1 | TGTGCCAGCAGCCGGAATGGTGGTGAGAACACTGAAGCTTTCTTT | CASSRNGGENTEAFF
TRBJ2-2 | many | TRBD1 | TRBV10-3 | TGTGCCATCAGTGAGCCGTCCCGGGACAGGGGCCGGGAGCTGTTTTTT | CAISEPSRDRGRELFF
TRBJ1-5 | NA | NA | TRBV7-3 | TGTGCCAGCAGCTTAACAGGAAAGGGCAATCAGCCCCAGCATTTT | CASSLTGKGNQPQHF